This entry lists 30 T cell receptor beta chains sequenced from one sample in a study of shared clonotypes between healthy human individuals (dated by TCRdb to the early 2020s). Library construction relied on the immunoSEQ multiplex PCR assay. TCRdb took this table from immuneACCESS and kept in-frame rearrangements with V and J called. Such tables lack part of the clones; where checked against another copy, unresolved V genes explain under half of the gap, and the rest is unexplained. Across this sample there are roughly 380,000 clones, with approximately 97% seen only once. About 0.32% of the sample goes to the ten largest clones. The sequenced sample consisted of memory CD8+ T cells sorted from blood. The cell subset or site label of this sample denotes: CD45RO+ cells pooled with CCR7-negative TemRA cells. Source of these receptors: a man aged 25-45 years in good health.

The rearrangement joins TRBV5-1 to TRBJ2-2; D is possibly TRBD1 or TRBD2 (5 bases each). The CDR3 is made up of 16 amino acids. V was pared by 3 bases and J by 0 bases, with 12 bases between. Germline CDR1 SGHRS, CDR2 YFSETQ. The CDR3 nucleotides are TGCGCCAGCAGCTCGGGGTCAGGGCCGAACACCGGGGAGCTGTTTTTT. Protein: CASSSGSGPNTGELFF.

CDR3 sequence reads: CSVGTDYMNTEAFF. The CDR3 DNA reads TGCAGCGTTGGGACAGACTACATGAACACTGAAGCTTTCTTT. This chain connects TRBV29-1 to TRBJ1-1; D perhaps matches TRBD1 (6 bases). Germline V gene lookup returns CDR1 SQVTM and CDR2 ANQGSEA. This CDR3 has 14 residues. V was pared by 4 bases and J by 0 bases, with 12 bases between.

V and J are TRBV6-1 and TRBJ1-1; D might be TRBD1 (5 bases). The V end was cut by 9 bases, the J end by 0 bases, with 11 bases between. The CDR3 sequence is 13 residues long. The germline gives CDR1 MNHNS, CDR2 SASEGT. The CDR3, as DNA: TGTGCCAGTGCGACAGAACTGAACACTGAAGCTTTCTTT. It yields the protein CASATELNTEAFF.

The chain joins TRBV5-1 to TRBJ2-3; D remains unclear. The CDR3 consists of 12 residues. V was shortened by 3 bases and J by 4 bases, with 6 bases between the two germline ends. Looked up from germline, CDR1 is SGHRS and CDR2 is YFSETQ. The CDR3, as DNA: TGCGCCAGCAGCTCGCAGCCAGATACGCAGTATTTT. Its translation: CASSSQPDTQYF.

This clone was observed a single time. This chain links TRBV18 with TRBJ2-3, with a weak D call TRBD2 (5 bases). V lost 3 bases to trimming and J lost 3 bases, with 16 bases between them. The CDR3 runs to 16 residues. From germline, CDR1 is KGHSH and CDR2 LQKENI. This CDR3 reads CASSPERIAITDTQYF. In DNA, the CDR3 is TGTGCCAGCTCACCGGAGCGGATAGCTATTACAGATACGCAGTATTTT.

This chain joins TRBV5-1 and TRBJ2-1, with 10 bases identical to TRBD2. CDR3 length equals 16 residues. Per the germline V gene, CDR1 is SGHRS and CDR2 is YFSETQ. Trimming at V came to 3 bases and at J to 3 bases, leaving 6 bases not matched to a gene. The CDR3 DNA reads TGCGCCAGCAGCTGGACTAGCGGAGGACGCTACAATGAGCAGTTCTTC. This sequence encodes CASSWTSGGRYNEQFF.

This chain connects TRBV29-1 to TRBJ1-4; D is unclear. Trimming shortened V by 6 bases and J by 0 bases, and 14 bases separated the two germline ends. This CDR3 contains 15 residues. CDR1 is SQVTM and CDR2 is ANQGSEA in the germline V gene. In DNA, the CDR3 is TGCAGCGTGAAGAAAGGAGCGGCAACTAATGAAAAACTGTTTTTT. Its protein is CSVKKGAATNEKLFF.

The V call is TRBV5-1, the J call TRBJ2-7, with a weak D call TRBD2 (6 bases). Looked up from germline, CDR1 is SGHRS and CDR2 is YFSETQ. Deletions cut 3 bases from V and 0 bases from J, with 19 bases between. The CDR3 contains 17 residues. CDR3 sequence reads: CASSSYSSSASSYEQYF. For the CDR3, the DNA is TGCGCCAGCAGCTCCTACTCCTCTAGCGCTAGCTCCTACGAGCAGTACTTC.

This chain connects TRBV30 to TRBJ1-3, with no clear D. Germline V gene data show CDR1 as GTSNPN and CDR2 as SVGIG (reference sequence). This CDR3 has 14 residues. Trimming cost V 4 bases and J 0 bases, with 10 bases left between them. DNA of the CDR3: TGTGCCTGGATGGACGATATCTCTGGAAACACCATATATTTT. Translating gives CAWMDDISGNTIYF.

CDR3 amino acids: CASSPQTTRGAQYF. The CDR3 bases are TGTGCCAGCAGCCCCCAAACCACACGAGGAGCGCAGTATTTT. The chain links TRBV2 to TRBJ2-3, with no clear D. Germline CDR1 is SNHLY and CDR2 is FYNNEI. V was shortened by 6 bases and J by 10 bases, with 20 bases between the two germline ends. This CDR3 comprises 14 residues.

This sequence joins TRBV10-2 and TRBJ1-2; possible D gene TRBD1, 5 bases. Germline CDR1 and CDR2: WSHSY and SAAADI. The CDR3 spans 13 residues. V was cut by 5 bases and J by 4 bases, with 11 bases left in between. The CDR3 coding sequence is TGCGCCAGCAGTTATGCAGGGCCCTATGGCTACACCTTC. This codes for CASSYAGPYGYTF.

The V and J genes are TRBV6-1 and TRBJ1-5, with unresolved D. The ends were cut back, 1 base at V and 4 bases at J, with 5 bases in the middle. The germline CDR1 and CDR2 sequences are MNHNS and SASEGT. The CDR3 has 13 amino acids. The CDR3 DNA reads TGTGCCAGCAGTGAAGGGATAAATCAGCCCCAGCATTTT. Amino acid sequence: CASSEGINQPQHF.

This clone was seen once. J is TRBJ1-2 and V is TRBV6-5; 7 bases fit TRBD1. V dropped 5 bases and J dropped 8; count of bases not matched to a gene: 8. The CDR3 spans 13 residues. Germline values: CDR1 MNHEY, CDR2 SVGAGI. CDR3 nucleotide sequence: TGTGCCAGCAGTAGAGTAGGGGGCGACGGCTACACCTTC. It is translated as CASSRVGGDGYTF.

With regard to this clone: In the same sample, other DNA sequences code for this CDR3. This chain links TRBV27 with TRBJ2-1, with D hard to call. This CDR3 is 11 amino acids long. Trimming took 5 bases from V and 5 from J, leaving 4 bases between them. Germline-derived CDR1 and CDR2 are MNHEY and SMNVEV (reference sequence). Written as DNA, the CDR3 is TGTGCCAGCAGTCGAAACAATGAGCAGTTCTTC. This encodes CASSRNNEQFF.

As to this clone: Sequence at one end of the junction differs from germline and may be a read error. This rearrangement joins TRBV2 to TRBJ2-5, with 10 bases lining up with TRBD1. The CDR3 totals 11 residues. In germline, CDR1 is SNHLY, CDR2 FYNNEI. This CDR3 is CASSRQGARHF. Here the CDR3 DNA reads TGTGCCAGCAGTCGACAGGGGGCTAGGCACTTC.

The CDR3 loop is CAWSSYSNQPQHF. The CDR3, as DNA: TGTGCCTGGAGTTCTTATAGCAATCAGCCCCAGCATTTT. The chain is built from TRBV30 and TRBJ1-5; D remains unclear. The V end lost 2 bases, the J end lost 0 bases, and 5 bases lay between the germline ends. The CDR3 runs 13 residues. Germline assignment: CDR1 GTSNPN and CDR2 SVGIG (reference sequence).

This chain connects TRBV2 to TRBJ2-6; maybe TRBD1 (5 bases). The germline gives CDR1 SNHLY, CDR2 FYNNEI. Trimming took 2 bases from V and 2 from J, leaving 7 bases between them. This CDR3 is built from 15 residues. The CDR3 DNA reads TGTGCCAGCAGTGAAAGCAGGGCTGGGGCCAACGTCCTGACTTTC. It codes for CASSESRAGANVLTF.

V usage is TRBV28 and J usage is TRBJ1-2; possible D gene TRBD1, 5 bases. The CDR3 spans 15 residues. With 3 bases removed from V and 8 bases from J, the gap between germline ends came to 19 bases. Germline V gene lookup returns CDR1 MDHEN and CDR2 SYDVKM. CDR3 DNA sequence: TGTGCCAGCAGTTTGACTGGGGCGAGCAAGCAGGGCTACACCTTC. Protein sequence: CASSLTGASKQGYTF.

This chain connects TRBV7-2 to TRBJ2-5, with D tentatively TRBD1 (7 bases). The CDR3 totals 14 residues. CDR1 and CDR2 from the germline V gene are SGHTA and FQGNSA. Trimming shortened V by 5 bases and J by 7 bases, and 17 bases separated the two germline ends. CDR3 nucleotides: TGTGCCAGCAGCCTGGGACAGACTAGGGGGACCCAGTACTTC. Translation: CASSLGQTRGTQYF.

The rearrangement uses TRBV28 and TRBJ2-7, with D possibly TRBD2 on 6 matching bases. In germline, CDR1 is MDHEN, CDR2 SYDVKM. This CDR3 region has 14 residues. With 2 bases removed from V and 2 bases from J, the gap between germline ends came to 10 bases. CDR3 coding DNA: TGTGCCAGCAGTTTAGGAGGGAGTGCCTACGAGCAGTACTTC. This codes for CASSLGGSAYEQYF.

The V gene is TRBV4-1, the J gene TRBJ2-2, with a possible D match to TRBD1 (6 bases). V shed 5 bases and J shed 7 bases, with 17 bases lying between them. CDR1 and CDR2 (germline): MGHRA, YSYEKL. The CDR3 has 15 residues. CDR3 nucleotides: TGCGCCAGCAGCTTACAGGGTAGGATGGTCGGGGAGCTGTTTTTT. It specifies CASSLQGRMVGELFF.

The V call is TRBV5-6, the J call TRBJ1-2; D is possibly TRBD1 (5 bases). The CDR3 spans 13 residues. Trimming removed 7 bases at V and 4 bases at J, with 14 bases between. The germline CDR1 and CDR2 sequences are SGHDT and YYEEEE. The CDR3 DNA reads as TGTGCCAGCGGGAGACAGTTTACCTATGGCTACACCTTC. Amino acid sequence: CASGRQFTYGYTF.

CDR3 loop: CASSDSGKADTQYF. The CDR3 DNA reads TGTGCCAGCAGTGACTCTGGGAAGGCAGATACGCAGTATTTT. V and J are TRBV6-4 and TRBJ2-3; D is uncertain. CDR1 and CDR2 (germline): MRHNA, SNTAGT. This CDR3 has 14 amino acids. V lost 0 bases to trimming and J lost 4 bases, with 8 bases between them.

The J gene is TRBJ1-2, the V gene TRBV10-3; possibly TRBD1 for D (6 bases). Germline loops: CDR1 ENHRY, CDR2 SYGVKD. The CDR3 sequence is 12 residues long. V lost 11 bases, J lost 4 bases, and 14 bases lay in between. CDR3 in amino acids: CASNQDSYGYTF. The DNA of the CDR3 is TGTGCCTCAAATCAGGACAGCTATGGCTACACCTTC.

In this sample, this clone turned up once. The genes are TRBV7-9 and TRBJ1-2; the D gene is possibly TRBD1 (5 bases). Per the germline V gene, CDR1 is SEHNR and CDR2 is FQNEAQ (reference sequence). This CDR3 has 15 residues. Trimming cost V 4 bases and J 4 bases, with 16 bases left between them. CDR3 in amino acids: CASSSHYGGIYGYTF. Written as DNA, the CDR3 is TGTGCCAGCAGCTCCCACTACGGGGGAATCTATGGCTACACCTTC.

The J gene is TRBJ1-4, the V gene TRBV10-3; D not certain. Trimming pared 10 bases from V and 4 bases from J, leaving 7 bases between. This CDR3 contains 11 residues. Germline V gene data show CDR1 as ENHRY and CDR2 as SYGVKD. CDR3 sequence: CATRSNEKLFF. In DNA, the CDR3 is TGTGCCACCCGGAGTAATGAAAAACTGTTTTTT.

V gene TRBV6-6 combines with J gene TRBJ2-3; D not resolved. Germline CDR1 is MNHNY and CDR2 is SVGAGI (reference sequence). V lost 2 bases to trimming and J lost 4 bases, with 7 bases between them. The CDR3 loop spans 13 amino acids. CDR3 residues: CASSYAGPDTQYF. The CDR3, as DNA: TGTGCCAGCAGTTACGCAGGCCCAGATACGCAGTATTTT.

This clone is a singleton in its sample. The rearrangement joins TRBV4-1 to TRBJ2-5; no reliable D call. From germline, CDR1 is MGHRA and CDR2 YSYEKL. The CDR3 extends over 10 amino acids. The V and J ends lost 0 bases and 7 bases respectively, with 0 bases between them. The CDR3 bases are TGCGCCAGCAGCCAAGAGACCCAGTACTTC. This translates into CASSQETQYF.

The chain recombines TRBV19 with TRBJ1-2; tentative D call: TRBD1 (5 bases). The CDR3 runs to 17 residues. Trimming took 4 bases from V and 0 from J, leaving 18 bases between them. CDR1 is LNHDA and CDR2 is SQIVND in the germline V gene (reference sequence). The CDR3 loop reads CASSTRVPRVPNYGYTF. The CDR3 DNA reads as TGTGCCAGTAGTACGAGAGTGCCCAGGGTTCCTAACTATGGCTACACCTTC.

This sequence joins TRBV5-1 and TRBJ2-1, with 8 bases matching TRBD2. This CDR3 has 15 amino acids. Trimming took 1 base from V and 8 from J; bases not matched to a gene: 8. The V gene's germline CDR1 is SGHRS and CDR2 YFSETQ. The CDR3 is CASSLLLAGKDEQFF. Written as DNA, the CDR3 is TGCGCCAGCAGCTTGTTGTTAGCGGGAAAGGATGAGCAGTTCTTC.